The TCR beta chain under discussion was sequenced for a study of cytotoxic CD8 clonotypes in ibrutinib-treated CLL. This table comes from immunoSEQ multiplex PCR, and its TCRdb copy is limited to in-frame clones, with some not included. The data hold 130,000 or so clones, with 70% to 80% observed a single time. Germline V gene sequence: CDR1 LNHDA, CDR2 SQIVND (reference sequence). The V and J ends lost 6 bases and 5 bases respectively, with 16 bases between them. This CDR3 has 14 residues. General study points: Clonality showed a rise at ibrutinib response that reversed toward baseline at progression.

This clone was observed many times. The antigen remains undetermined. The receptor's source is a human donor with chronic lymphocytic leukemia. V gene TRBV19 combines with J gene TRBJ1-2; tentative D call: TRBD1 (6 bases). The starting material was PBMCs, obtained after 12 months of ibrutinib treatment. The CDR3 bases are TGTGCCAGTAGGGGCCAGCAACAGGGATATGGCTACACCTTC. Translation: CASRGQQQGYGYTF.